This entry lists 6 T cell receptor beta chains sequenced from one sample in a study of shared clonotypes between healthy human individuals. TCRdb keeps only in-frame clones here, not all; method: immunoSEQ multiplex PCR. The table lists roughly 1,100,000 clones, approximately 72% of them singletons, with about 1.5% in the top ten. The sequenced material came from memory CD4+ T cells sorted from blood. This sample's subset: CD45RA-negative fraction. All receptors come from a man between 18 and 29 years old in good health.

This clone was detected only a few times. The CDR3 here is CASSLGLAVYEQYF. CDR3 nucleotide sequence: TGTGCCAGCAGCTTGGGACTAGCGGTCTACGAGCAGTACTTC. The chain carries TRBV11-2 and TRBJ2-7, with 11 positions matching TRBD2. The CDR3 runs to 14 residues. The germline V gene encodes CDR1 SGHAT and CDR2 FQNNGV. V was clipped by 3 bases and J by 3 bases; unmatched bases: 1. Full variable domain (remainder filled in from reference TRBV11-2 and TRBJ2-7): EAGVAQSPRYKIIEKRQSVAFWCNPISGHATLYWYQQILGQGPKLLIQFQNNGVVDDSQLPKDRFSAERLKGVDSTLKIQPAKLEDSAVYLCASSLGLAVYEQYFGPGTRLTVT.

The chain combines TRBV6-1 with TRBJ2-1; no reliable D call. There are 14 residues in the CDR3. The V gene lost 2 bases and the J gene lost 8 bases, with 13 bases spanning the gap. Looked up from germline, CDR1 is MNHNS and CDR2 is SASEGT. The CDR3 reads CASSESQVVYEQFF. The CDR3 nucleotides read TGTGCCAGCAGTGAAAGCCAGGTTGTTTATGAGCAGTTCTTC.

This clone is a singleton in its sample. The chain carries TRBV4-1 and TRBJ2-7; no firm D call. Trimming left V 0 bases short and J 1 base short, with 10 bases between. Germline V gene sequence: CDR1 MGHRA, CDR2 YSYEKL. This CDR3 comprises 15 residues. The CDR3 spells CASSQENSRSYEQYF. DNA of the CDR3: TGCGCCAGCAGCCAAGAAAACAGTCGTTCCTACGAGCAGTACTTC.

The chain joins TRBV4-1 to TRBJ2-7, with D possibly being TRBD1 (5 bases). Per the germline V gene, CDR1 is MGHRA and CDR2 is YSYEKL. V lost 0 bases, J lost 2 bases, and 11 bases lay in between. The CDR3 totals 15 residues. CDR3 in amino acids: CASSQDLLRAYEQYF. As DNA, the CDR3 is TGCGCCAGCAGCCAAGATTTGCTCAGGGCCTACGAGCAGTACTTC.

This sequence joins TRBV5-1 and TRBJ1-4, with 7 bases identical to TRBD1. CDR1 SGHRS and CDR2 YFSETQ come from the germline V gene. The CDR3 is made up of 14 amino acids. Trimming at V came to 4 bases and at J to 4 bases, leaving 4 bases not matched to a gene. The CDR3 spells CASSPGQNNEKLFF. The CDR3 DNA reads TGCGCCAGCAGCCCGGGACAGAATAATGAAAAACTGTTTTTT.

The rearrangement links TRBV30 to TRBJ1-1, with D possibly matching TRBD1 (5 bases). Trimming took 0 bases from V and 6 from J, leaving 11 bases between them. The germline CDR1 and CDR2 sequences are GTSNPN and SVGIG (reference sequence). This CDR3 contains 13 residues. CDR3 region: CAWSVRVGAEAFF. CDR3 in DNA: TGTGCCTGGAGTGTAAGAGTAGGGGCTGAAGCTTTCTTT.